Sequencing of this T cell receptor (beta chain) was carried out in a study of T-cell memory formation after mild COVID-19. V was pared by 1 base and J by 9 bases, with 12 bases between. CDR3 size: 13 residues. Constant-segment primers served in 5'RACE that generated TCR alpha and TCR beta cDNA libraries bearing sample barcodes and UMIs. MiXCR, applied by TCRdb to the 5' RACE reads, yields one record per CDR3 protein. Seen here are 290,000 or so distinct CDR3 sequences, roughly 21% observed once, and the top ten hold 21%. This TCR derives from a man aged 18 to 30 who had mild COVID-19 (a few samples of this study predate the infection). Cell type and time point are not known. The sample comprised PBMCs or a T cell subset sorted from them (not recorded which). The chain combines TRBV12-3 or TRBV12-4 with TRBJ1-1; D remains ambiguous. Written as DNA, the CDR3 is TGTGCCAGCAGTTTAGGGTCGGGGATTCAAGCTTTCTTT. Protein product: CASSLGSGIQAFF.